Shown below are 12 T cell receptor beta chains from a single sample sequenced in a study of PD-L1 blockade in urothelial cancer. The time point here: peripheral blood 6 weeks after treatment start. Profiled with immunoSEQ multiplex PCR; TCRdb holds only in-frame clones, not every one. Here the sample spans roughly 45,000 clones, 82% being singletons. The input for sequencing was PBMCs, taken around atezolizumab (anti-PD-L1) treatment. All receptors come from a man between 60 and 75 years old with urothelial cancer.

V gene TRBV28 combines with J gene TRBJ1-1, with D possibly matching TRBD1 (5 bases). From germline, CDR1 is MDHEN and CDR2 SYDVKM. V lost 3 bases and J 6 bases, leaving 14 bases between the germline ends. CDR3 length equals 14 residues. CDR3 nucleotides: TGTGCCAGCAGTTTGGCAGGGCGGTCGGCTGAAGCTTTCTTT. Its protein is CASSLAGRSAEAFF.

The genes are TRBV7-9 and TRBJ1-4; unclear D gene. V was shortened by 1 base and J by 4 bases, with 7 bases between the two germline ends. Germline values: CDR1 SEHNR, CDR2 FQNEAQ (reference sequence). This CDR3 has 14 amino acids. CDR3 region: CASSLGKSNEKLFF. The DNA of the CDR3 is TGTGCCAGCAGCTTAGGAAAGAGTAATGAAAAACTGTTTTTT.

The chain couples TRBV7-2 to TRBJ2-5, with 11 bases lining up with TRBD1. The V gene end was trimmed by 6 bases and the J gene end by 1 base; junction bases not matched to a gene: 7. The CDR3 is made up of 16 amino acids. CDR1 and CDR2 (germline): SGHTA, FQGNSA. For the CDR3, the DNA is TGTGCCAGCAGTAAATCCGGGACAGGGGGCCAAGAGACCCAGTACTTC. Its protein product is CASSKSGTGGQETQYF.

The chain recombines TRBV28 with TRBJ1-5, with 8 bases fitting TRBD1. Trimming cost V 3 bases and J 11 bases; bases outside gene matches: 3. Germline loops: CDR1 MDHEN, CDR2 SYDVKM. This CDR3 has 12 amino acids. CDR3 DNA sequence: TGTGCCAGCAGTTTGGCGGACAGGGCCCAGCATTTT. It is translated as CASSLADRAQHF.

This chain joins TRBV5-6 and TRBJ2-3, with D hard to call. CDR3 size: 15 residues. V lost 0 bases to trimming and J lost 0 bases, with 8 bases between them. Germline V gene sequence: CDR1 SGHDT, CDR2 YYEEEE. CDR3 residues: CASSLGQSSTDTQYF. The CDR3 DNA reads as TGTGCCAGCAGCTTGGGGCAGTCTAGCACAGATACGCAGTATTTT. The full variable domain, with the rest looked up from reference TRBV5-6 and TRBJ2-3, is DAGVTQSPTHLIKTRGQQVTLRCSPKSGHDTVSWYQQALGQGPQFIFQYYEEEERQRGNFPDRFSGHQFPNYSSELNVNALLLGDSALYLCASSLGQSSTDTQYFGPGTRLTVL.

The CDR3 DNA reads as TGTGCCAGCAGTGAAGATCCGGGACTTTCATTTGGGAAACTGTTTTTT. Encoded protein: CASSEDPGLSFGKLFF. The chain joins TRBV6-1 to TRBJ1-4, with D possibly being TRBD1 (5 bases). This CDR3 has 16 amino acids. Trimming pared 1 base from V and 11 bases from J, leaving 20 bases between. The germline gives CDR1 MNHNS, CDR2 SASEGT.

The J gene is TRBJ2-3, the V gene TRBV7-2; D is uncertain. The CDR3 extends over 12 amino acids. Deletions cut 10 bases from V and 3 bases from J, with 11 bases between. Germline loops: CDR1 SGHTA, CDR2 FQGNSA. The CDR3 region is CATAVGTDTQYF. CDR3 in DNA: TGTGCCACGGCGGTTGGAACAGATACGCAGTATTTT. The full variable domain, rest sourced from reference TRBV7-2 and TRBJ2-3, is GAGVSQSPSNKVTEKGKDVELRCDPISGHTALYWYRQSLGQGLEFLIYFQGNSAPDKSGLPSDRFSAERTGGSVSTLTIQRTQQEDSAVYLCATAVGTDTQYFGPGTRLTVL.

This rearrangement joins TRBV6-5 to TRBJ1-1, with 7 bases that match TRBD1. V shed 8 bases, J shed 1 base, and the junction held 10 bases outside the gene matches. Looked up from germline, CDR1 is MNHEY and CDR2 is SVGAGI. This CDR3 is 15 amino acids long. The CDR3 region is CASRPGDSENTEAFF. CDR3 in DNA: TGTGCCAGCCGCCCCGGGGACAGTGAGAACACTGAAGCTTTCTTT.

This clone was seen just once. This rearrangement joins TRBV5-6 to TRBJ2-7, with a weak D call TRBD1 (6 bases). The CDR3 loop spans 16 amino acids. With 0 bases removed from V and 3 bases from J, the gap between germline ends came to 16 bases. Germline CDR1 SGHDT, CDR2 YYEEEE. CDR3 sequence: CASSLASQGRNYEQYF. Here the CDR3 DNA reads TGTGCCAGCAGCTTGGCCTCGCAGGGGAGAAACTACGAGCAGTACTTC.

The V call is TRBV9, the J call TRBJ2-1, with a tentative D call TRBD1 (6 bases). V lost 0 bases to trimming and J lost 7 bases, with 14 bases between them. The CDR3 is 15 amino acids. Germline V CDR1 and CDR2: SGDLS, YYNGEE. The CDR3 spells CASSVAVQGGNEQFF. The CDR3 DNA follows: TGTGCCAGCAGCGTAGCTGTACAGGGCGGGAATGAGCAGTTCTTC. Full variable domain (outside the CDR3, taken from reference TRBV9 and TRBJ2-1): DSGVTQTPKHLITATGQRVTLRCSPRSGDLSVYWYQQSLDQGLQFLIQYYNGEERAKGNILERFSAQQFPDLHSELNLSSLELGDSALYFCASSVAVQGGNEQFFGPGTRLTVL.

The chain uses TRBV18 and TRBJ1-2; D is undetermined. V lost 2 bases to trimming and J lost 2 bases, with 12 bases between them. This CDR3 is 15 amino acids long. Germline CDR1 reads KGHSH; CDR2 reads LQKENI. As DNA, the CDR3 is TGTGCCAGCTCACCAAACGCAGGTGGGAACTATGGCTACACCTTC. Translating gives CASSPNAGGNYGYTF. The whole variable domain, filled in from reference TRBV18 and TRBJ1-2, reads NAGVMQNPRHLVRRRGQEARLRCSPMKGHSHVYWYRQLPEEGLKFMVYLQKENIIDESGMPKERFSAEFPKEGPSILRIQQVVRGDSAAYFCASSPNAGGNYGYTFGSGTRLTVV.

V is TRBV28 and J is TRBJ2-7; the match to TRBD1 covers 9 bases. The CDR3 sequence is 15 residues long. V lost 2 bases to trimming and J lost 4 bases; unmatched junction nucleotides: 6. The germline gives CDR1 MDHEN, CDR2 SYDVKM. CDR3 sequence reads: CASSLKTGGGYEQYF. The CDR3 DNA reads as TGTGCCAGCAGTTTAAAGACAGGGGGAGGGTACGAGCAGTACTTC.